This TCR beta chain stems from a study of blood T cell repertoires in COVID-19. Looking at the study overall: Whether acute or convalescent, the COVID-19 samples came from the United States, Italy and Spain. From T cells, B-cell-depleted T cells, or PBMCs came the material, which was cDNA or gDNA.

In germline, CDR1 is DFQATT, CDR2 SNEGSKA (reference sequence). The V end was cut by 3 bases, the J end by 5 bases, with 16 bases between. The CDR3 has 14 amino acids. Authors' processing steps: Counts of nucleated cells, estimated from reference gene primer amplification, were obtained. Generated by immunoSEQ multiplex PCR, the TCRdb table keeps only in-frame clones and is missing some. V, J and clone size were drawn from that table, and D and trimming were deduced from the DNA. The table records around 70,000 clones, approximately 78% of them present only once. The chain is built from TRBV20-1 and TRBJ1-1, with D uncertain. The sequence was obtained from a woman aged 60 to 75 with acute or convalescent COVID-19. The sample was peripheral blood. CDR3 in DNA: TGCAGTGCTAGTATCTCGATTCGAGCAACTGAAGCTTTCTTT. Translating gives CSASISIRATEAFF.